These T cell receptor beta chains were read from a single sample in a study of cytotoxic CD8 clonotypes in ibrutinib-treated CLL. This table comes from immunoSEQ multiplex PCR, and its TCRdb copy is limited to in-frame clones, with some not included. The sample yields tens of thousands of clones, 75% to 95% seen once. Specimen: PBMCs, collected after 12 months of ibrutinib treatment. The receptors derive from a human donor with chronic lymphocytic leukemia. Both conserved end residues are part of each CDR3. The D gene is left open where the match is weak. Only some rows state a clone size, as once, few, many or a class for expanded clones.

.	15	.	TRBJ1-2	TRBV9	CASSVEDSHNYGYTF	TGTGCCAGCAGCGTAGAGGACAGTCATAACTATGGCTACACCTTC
.	13	once	TRBJ2-3	TRBV5-8	CASSLQGTDTQYF	TGTGCCAGCAGCTTGCAGGGCACAGATACGCAGTATTTT
.	13	.	TRBJ1-2	TRBV6-1	CASSESQGSGYTF	TGTGCCAGCAGTGAAAGTCAGGGTTCTGGCTACACCTTC
TRBD1	17	.	TRBJ1-1	TRBV19	CASRSQSVGQANTEAFF	TGTGCCAGTAGATCCCAGAGCGTCGGACAGGCGAACACTGAAGCTTTCTTT
.	15	.	TRBJ1-4	TRBV4-1	CASSHGQSTNEKLFF	TGCGCCAGCAGCCACGGACAGTCAACTAATGAAAAACTGTTTTTT
.	14	.	TRBJ1-5	TRBV7-3	CASSPRPGYRPQHF	TGTGCCAGCAGCCCCCGACCGGGGTATCGGCCCCAGCATTTT
TRBD1	16	.	TRBJ1-1	TRBV4-1	CASSNIPGQTTTEAFF	TGCGCCAGCAGCAATATACCGGGACAGACGACCACTGAAGCTTTCTTT
.	15	.	TRBJ2-1	TRBV9	CASSVGIASYNEQFF	TGTGCCAGCAGCGTAGGGATAGCTTCCTACAATGAGCAGTTCTTC
.	15	.	TRBJ2-1	TRBV19	CASSTPGAVYNEQFF	TGTGCCAGTAGTACACCAGGAGCGGTCTACAATGAGCAGTTCTTC
.	15	.	TRBJ1-4	TRBV30	CAWSVHTALNEKLFF	TGTGCCTGGAGTGTACATACAGCCCTTAATGAAAAACTGTTTTTT
.	13	.	TRBJ2-1	TRBV11-3	CAPGDSSYNEQFF	TGTGCCCCCGGAGATAGCTCCTACAATGAGCAGTTCTTC
.	15	.	TRBJ1-1	TRBV5-6	CASSFISWGNTEAFF	TGTGCCAGCAGCTTCATCAGTTGGGGGAACACTGAAGCTTTCTTT
.	14	.	TRBJ1-5	TRBV7-9	CASSLDGPRQPQHF	TGTGCCAGCAGCTTAGACGGGCCTCGTCAGCCCCAGCATTTT
.	15	.	TRBJ1-2	TRBV7-2	CASSTATGTNYGYTF	TGTGCCAGCAGCACTGCTACAGGGACTAACTATGGCTACACCTTC
.	14	.	TRBJ1-4	TRBV19	CASAPGETNEKLFF	TGTGCCAGCGCGCCCGGGGAAACTAATGAAAAACTGTTTTTT